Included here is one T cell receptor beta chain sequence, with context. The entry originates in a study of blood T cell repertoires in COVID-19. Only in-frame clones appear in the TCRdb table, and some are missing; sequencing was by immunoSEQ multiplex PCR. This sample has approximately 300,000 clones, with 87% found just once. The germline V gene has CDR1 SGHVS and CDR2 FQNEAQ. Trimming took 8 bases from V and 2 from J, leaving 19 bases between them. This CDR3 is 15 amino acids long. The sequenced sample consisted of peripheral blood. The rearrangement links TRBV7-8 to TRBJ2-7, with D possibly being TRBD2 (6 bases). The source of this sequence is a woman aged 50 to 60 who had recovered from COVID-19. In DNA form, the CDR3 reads TGTGCCAGCGCGAACGGGGGAAACCCTCCCTACGAGCAGTACTTC. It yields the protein CASANGGNPPYEQYF.